This entry lists 22 T cell receptor beta chains sequenced from one sample in a study of identifying expanded T cells in peripheral blood (dated by TCRdb to between 2018 and 2021). Library preparation used the immunoSEQ multiplex PCR assay. TCRdb limited this immuneACCESS table to in-frame rearrangements with V and J called. A share of clones is missing; checked studies link under half to unresolved V genes, and the rest is unexplained. The sample table records 81,000 or so clones; about 83% of these occur just once. The ten largest clones represent less than 20% of the sample. The sample was blood. The source is a person aged 18-70 years in good health.

The V and J genes are TRBV4-1 and TRBJ1-2; the match to TRBD1 covers 7 bases. The V gene's germline CDR1 is MGHRA and CDR2 YSYEKL. The V and J ends lost 2 bases and 1 base, in that order; junction bases with no gene match: 10. The CDR3 is 17 residues long. The DNA of the CDR3 is TGCGCCAGCAGCCAAAGGGACACAGGGGACCTTAACTATGGCTACACCTTC. It translates to CASSQRDTGDLNYGYTF.

J is TRBJ2-1 and V is TRBV7-2; TRBD2 matches 12 bases. The CDR3 consists of 18 residues. The ends lost 5 bases at V and 2 bases at J; junction bases unmatched: 10. Germline CDR1 reads SGHTA; CDR2 reads FQGNSA. The CDR3 DNA follows: TGTGCCAGCAGCCTCAGAGATGGACTAGCGGGACCCTACAATGAGCAGTTCTTC. Its translation is CASSLRDGLAGPYNEQFF.

The rearrangement links TRBV28 to TRBJ1-2; a weak D match, TRBD1 (5 bases). V dropped 6 bases and J dropped 1 base, with 15 bases sitting between them. Per germline, CDR1 MDHEN and CDR2 SYDVKM. This CDR3 has 15 amino acids. In nucleotides, the CDR3 is TGTGCCAGCAGGACAGTGGGGCCTCTTAACTATGGCTACACCTTC. Its translation: CASRTVGPLNYGYTF.

The chain uses TRBV19 and TRBJ2-1, with 9 bases fitting TRBD1. This CDR3 is built from 16 residues. CDR1 and CDR2 (germline): LNHDA, SQIVND (reference sequence). Trimming cost V 1 base and J 2 bases; bases outside gene matches: 3. CDR3 in amino acids: CASSIVGTGTYNEQFF. CDR3 sequence (DNA): TGTGCCAGTAGTATAGTGGGGACAGGGACCTACAATGAGCAGTTCTTC.

The V and J genes are TRBV29-1 and TRBJ1-5; D unclear. V was shortened by 3 bases and J by 4 bases, with 10 bases between the two germline ends. This CDR3 region has 13 residues. Germline-derived CDR1 and CDR2 are SQVTM and ANQGSEA. In nucleotides, the CDR3 is TGCAGCGTTGAGATCGGAGTAAATCAGCCCCAGCATTTT. This encodes CSVEIGVNQPQHF.

This clone was observed a few times. The V gene is TRBV11-1, the J gene TRBJ1-5; D not certain. Germline V gene sequence: CDR1 SGHAT, CDR2 FQDESV (reference sequence). V shed 1 base and J shed 5 bases, with 12 bases lying between them. The CDR3 runs 15 residues. The CDR3 DNA reads as TGTGCCAGCAGCTTAGGGGCAGGCACTGATCAGCCCCAGCATTTT. Its protein product is CASSLGAGTDQPQHF.

This chain joins TRBV7-9 and TRBJ2-1; tentatively, D is TRBD2 (6 bases). This CDR3 has 15 residues. Germline V lookup: CDR1 SEHNR, CDR2 FQNEAQ (reference sequence). Trimming pared 6 bases from V and 0 bases from J, leaving 12 bases between. CDR3 in DNA: TGTGCCAGCAGTCCCCCCGGGAGCTCCTACAATGAGCAGTTCTTC. It codes for CASSPPGSSYNEQFF.

The chain joins TRBV7-2 to TRBJ2-5; D ambiguous. Trimming left V 2 bases short and J 2 bases short, with 12 bases between. This CDR3 contains 15 residues. CDR1 and CDR2 from the germline V gene are SGHTA and FQGNSA. The CDR3 region is CASSLLVGYQETQYF. The CDR3 nucleotides are TGTGCCAGCAGCTTATTAGTGGGGTATCAAGAGACCCAGTACTTC.

J is TRBJ2-5 and V is TRBV4-2; D unclear. The V and J ends lost 1 base and 2 bases respectively, with 14 bases between them. Germline CDR1 and CDR2: LGHNA and YNFKEQ. The CDR3 has 16 amino acids. The CDR3 loop reads CASSQGVGQRQETQYF. The CDR3 nucleotides are TGTGCCAGCAGCCAAGGTGTGGGCCAAAGACAAGAGACCCAGTACTTC.

This clone has at least ten counts. The chain combines TRBV29-1 with TRBJ1-2; D is unclear. There are 13 residues in the CDR3. Trimming took off 0 bases at V and 8 bases at J, with 13 bases between the two ends. The germline V gene has CDR1 SQVTM and CDR2 ANQGSEA. The CDR3 here is CSVEEPRWSGYTF. CDR3 nucleotides: TGCAGCGTTGAAGAGCCCAGATGGTCGGGCTACACCTTC.

This chain links TRBV7-8 with TRBJ2-7; 11 nucleotides match TRBD1. The V segment lost 5 bases and the J segment 4 bases; nucleotides outside the gene matches: 7. The CDR3 consists of 15 residues. Germline CDR1 is SGHVS and CDR2 is FQNEAQ. The CDR3 coding sequence is TGTGCCAGCAGCCCAGGCGGGACAGGGGGATACGAGCAGTACTTC. It translates to CASSPGGTGGYEQYF. Variable domain in full (rest from reference TRBV7-8 and TRBJ2-7): GAGVSQSPRYKVAKRGQDVALRCDPISGHVSLFWYQQALGQGPEFLTYFQNEAQLDKSGLPSDRFFAERPEGSVSTLKIQRTQQEDSAVYLCASSPGGTGGYEQYFGPGTRLTVT.

This clone appeared a single time. V and J are TRBV15 and TRBJ1-3; D is unresolved. The CDR3 covers 13 residues. Trimming shortened V by 3 bases and J by 7 bases, and 10 bases separated the two germline ends. From germline, CDR1 is LNHNV and CDR2 YYDKDF (reference sequence). In nucleotides, the CDR3 is TGTGCCACCAGCAGCGGAATTCAGAACACCATATATTTT. Translation gives CATSSGIQNTIYF.

The rearrangement uses TRBV11-2 and TRBJ2-2; perhaps TRBD1 as D (5 bases). The CDR3 totals 14 residues. CDR1 SGHAT and CDR2 FQNNGV come from the germline V gene. V was clipped by 5 bases and J by 1 base, with 8 bases between them. The CDR3 sequence is CASSRRGNTGELFF. DNA for the CDR3: TGTGCCAGCAGCCGTAGGGGGAACACCGGGGAGCTGTTTTTT.

The V and J genes are TRBV19 and TRBJ1-1, with 7 bases lining up with TRBD1. The CDR3 loop spans 14 amino acids. With V trimmed by 8 bases and J by 2 bases, 8 bases remained unmatched. Germline assignment: CDR1 LNHDA and CDR2 SQIVND (reference sequence). The CDR3 bases are TGTGCCAGTGCCAATCAGGGGGTAAACACTGAAGCTTTCTTT. Encoded protein: CASANQGVNTEAFF.

The rearrangement uses TRBV21-1 and TRBJ1-2. TRBV21-1 corresponds to a pseudogene. The CDR3 sequence is 11 residues long. The CDR3 DNA reads TGTGCCAGCAGCATCCGCTATGGCTACACCTTC. This gives the protein CASSIRYGYTF.

The chain couples TRBV5-5 to TRBJ1-2; D is ambiguous. V was shortened by 5 bases and J by 0 bases, with 14 bases between the two germline ends. In germline, CDR1 is SGHKS, CDR2 YYEKEE (reference sequence). The CDR3 runs 15 residues. CDR3 nucleotide sequence: TGTGCCAGCAGTCCTCAGGCGCTGGCTAACTATGGCTACACCTTC. Protein sequence: CASSPQALANYGYTF.

This chain uses TRBV4-3 with TRBJ1-1; D not resolved. This CDR3 comprises 14 residues. Germline loops: CDR1 LGHNA, CDR2 YSLEER. The ends were cut back, 4 bases at V and 2 bases at J, with 11 bases in the middle. The CDR3 loop is CASSPGPSNTEAFF. The CDR3 coding sequence is TGCGCCAGCAGCCCAGGACCGAGTAACACTGAAGCTTTCTTT.

The chain joins TRBV4-1 to TRBJ2-7; 10 nucleotides align to TRBD1. Unmatched junction bases numbered 7, after V lost 5 bases and J lost 3 bases. Germline CDR1 MGHRA, CDR2 YSYEKL. This CDR3 spans 15 amino acids. This CDR3 is CASSFRGTGDYEQYF. Here the CDR3 DNA reads TGCGCCAGCAGCTTCCGCGGGACAGGGGACTACGAGCAGTACTTC.

The chain employs TRBV6-6 and TRBJ2-2; 9 bases match TRBD2. Trimming took 6 bases from V and 8 from J; bases not matched to a gene: 4. Germline V lookup: CDR1 MNHNY, CDR2 SVGAGI (reference sequence). The CDR3 spans 13 residues. This CDR3 reads CASSSGLAGELFF. In DNA, the CDR3 is TGTGCCAGCAGCTCCGGACTAGCGGGGGAGCTGTTTTTT.

V and J are TRBV5-1 and TRBJ2-5; D may be TRBD2 (6 bases). CDR3 length: 14 amino acids. V dropped 0 bases and J dropped 5 bases, with 11 bases sitting between them. CDR1 and CDR2 from the germline V gene are SGHRS and YFSETQ. The CDR3 nucleotides are TGCGCCAGCAGCTTGGAAGGAGGGCCGGAGACCCAGTACTTC. Translating it yields CASSLEGGPETQYF.

The chain employs TRBV20-1 and TRBJ2-1; D is ambiguous. The germline V and J ends were trimmed by 3 bases and 8 bases, with 8 bases remaining between them. CDR3 length equals 11 residues. CDR1 is DFQATT, CDR2 SNEGSKA, per germline (reference sequence). CDR3: CSASPWDEQFF. The CDR3 nucleotides are TGCAGTGCTAGCCCCTGGGATGAGCAGTTCTTC.

The CDR3 region is CASSRTGGSYEQYF. The CDR3 DNA reads TGTGCCAGCAGTCGGACAGGGGGCTCCTACGAGCAGTACTTC. The rearrangement joins TRBV6-5 to TRBJ2-7; 10 bases match TRBD1. This CDR3 spans 14 amino acids. The V gene's germline CDR1 is MNHEY and CDR2 SVGAGI. The junction had 1 base not matched to a gene; V was cut back by 5 bases and J by 0 bases.